A single sample is the source of the 5 T cell receptor beta chains below, sequenced in a study of regulatory T cells in long-lasting Graves disease. Arm-PCR of CDR3 regions with iRepertoire HTBI primers generated TCR beta libraries. TCRdb re-called the multiplex PCR reads with MiXCR, one entry per CDR3 protein. The sample includes roughly 470,000 distinct CDR3 sequences, roughly 20% of them seen just once. Regarding time point: persistent/refractory GD, antithyroid drugs over 5 years with positive TRAb. Extracted RNA from PBMCs served as the source of the TCR library. This material consisted of peripheral blood mononuclear cells (PBMCs), taken when the disease was refractory, from a patient treated with antithyroid drugs. These receptors all come from a female donor with Graves disease.

This clonotype was seen at least ten times. This rearrangement joins TRBV2 to TRBJ1-2, with D possibly matching TRBD1 (5 bases). Trimming shortened V by 3 bases and J by 4 bases, and 12 bases separated the two germline ends. This CDR3 is built from 14 residues. Germline lookup yields CDR1 SNHLY and CDR2 FYNNEI. The CDR3 sequence: CASSDRGAFYGYTF. CDR3 sequence (DNA): TGTGCCAGCAGTGATCGTGGGGCCTTCTATGGCTACACCTTC.

This clonotype came up a few times. V is TRBV10-3 and J is TRBJ1-1; the D is unclear. CDR1 and CDR2 (germline): ENHRY, SYGVKD. The ends were cut back, 7 bases at V and 0 bases at J, with 18 bases in the middle. The CDR3 extends over 16 amino acids. The CDR3 nucleotides are TGTGCCATCACACCGAGGTGGCCAGACTTGAACACTGAAGCTTTCTTT. Translation: CAITPRWPDLNTEAFF.

This clonotype appeared many times. The chain's CDR3 is CASSPSPNTGELFF. The CDR3 region has the DNA TGTGCCAGCTCACCGTCCCCGAACACCGGGGAGCTGTTTTTT. The chain is built from TRBV18 and TRBJ2-2; D not certain. The germline CDR1 and CDR2 sequences are KGHSH and LQKENI. The CDR3 contains 14 residues. Trimming took 3 bases from V and 0 from J, leaving 5 bases between them. Using reference TRBV18 and TRBJ2-2 for the parts outside the CDR3, the full variable domain is NAGVMQNPRHLVRRRGQEARLRCSPMKGHSHVYWYRQLPEEGLKFMVYLQKENIIDESGMPKERFSAEFPKEGPSILRIQQVVRGDSAAYFCASSPSPNTGELFFGEGSRLTVL.

This clonotype was counted many times. The V gene is TRBV20-1, the J gene TRBJ1-2; D unclear. The CDR3 consists of 19 residues. V shed 0 bases and J shed 2 bases, with 25 bases lying between them. Germline-derived CDR1 and CDR2 are DFQATT and SNEGSKA (reference sequence). The CDR3 loop reads CSARDVETDSHQTNYGYTF. The CDR3, as DNA: TGCAGTGCTAGAGATGTCGAAACAGATAGCCACCAGACCAACTATGGCTACACCTTC.

The V call is TRBV7-9, the J call TRBJ2-2, with D tentatively TRBD2 (5 bases). V shed 5 bases and J shed 6 bases, with 16 bases lying between them. This CDR3 region has 15 residues. CDR1 is SEHNR and CDR2 is FQNEAQ in the germline V gene (reference sequence). CDR3 DNA: TGTGCCAGCAGCCCCGAGCCGCGAGGGCCCGGGGAGCTGTTTTTT. This sequence encodes CASSPEPRGPGELFF.